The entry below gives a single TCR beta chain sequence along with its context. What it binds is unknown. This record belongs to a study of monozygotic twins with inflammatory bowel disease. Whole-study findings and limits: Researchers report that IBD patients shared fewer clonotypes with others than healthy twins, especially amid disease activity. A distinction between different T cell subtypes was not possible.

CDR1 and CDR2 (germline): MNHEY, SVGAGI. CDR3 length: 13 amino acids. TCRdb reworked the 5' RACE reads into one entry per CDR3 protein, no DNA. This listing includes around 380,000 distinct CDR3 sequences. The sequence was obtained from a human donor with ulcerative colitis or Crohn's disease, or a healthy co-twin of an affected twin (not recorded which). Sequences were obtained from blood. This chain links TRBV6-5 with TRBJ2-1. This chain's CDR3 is CASSYADNNEQFF.